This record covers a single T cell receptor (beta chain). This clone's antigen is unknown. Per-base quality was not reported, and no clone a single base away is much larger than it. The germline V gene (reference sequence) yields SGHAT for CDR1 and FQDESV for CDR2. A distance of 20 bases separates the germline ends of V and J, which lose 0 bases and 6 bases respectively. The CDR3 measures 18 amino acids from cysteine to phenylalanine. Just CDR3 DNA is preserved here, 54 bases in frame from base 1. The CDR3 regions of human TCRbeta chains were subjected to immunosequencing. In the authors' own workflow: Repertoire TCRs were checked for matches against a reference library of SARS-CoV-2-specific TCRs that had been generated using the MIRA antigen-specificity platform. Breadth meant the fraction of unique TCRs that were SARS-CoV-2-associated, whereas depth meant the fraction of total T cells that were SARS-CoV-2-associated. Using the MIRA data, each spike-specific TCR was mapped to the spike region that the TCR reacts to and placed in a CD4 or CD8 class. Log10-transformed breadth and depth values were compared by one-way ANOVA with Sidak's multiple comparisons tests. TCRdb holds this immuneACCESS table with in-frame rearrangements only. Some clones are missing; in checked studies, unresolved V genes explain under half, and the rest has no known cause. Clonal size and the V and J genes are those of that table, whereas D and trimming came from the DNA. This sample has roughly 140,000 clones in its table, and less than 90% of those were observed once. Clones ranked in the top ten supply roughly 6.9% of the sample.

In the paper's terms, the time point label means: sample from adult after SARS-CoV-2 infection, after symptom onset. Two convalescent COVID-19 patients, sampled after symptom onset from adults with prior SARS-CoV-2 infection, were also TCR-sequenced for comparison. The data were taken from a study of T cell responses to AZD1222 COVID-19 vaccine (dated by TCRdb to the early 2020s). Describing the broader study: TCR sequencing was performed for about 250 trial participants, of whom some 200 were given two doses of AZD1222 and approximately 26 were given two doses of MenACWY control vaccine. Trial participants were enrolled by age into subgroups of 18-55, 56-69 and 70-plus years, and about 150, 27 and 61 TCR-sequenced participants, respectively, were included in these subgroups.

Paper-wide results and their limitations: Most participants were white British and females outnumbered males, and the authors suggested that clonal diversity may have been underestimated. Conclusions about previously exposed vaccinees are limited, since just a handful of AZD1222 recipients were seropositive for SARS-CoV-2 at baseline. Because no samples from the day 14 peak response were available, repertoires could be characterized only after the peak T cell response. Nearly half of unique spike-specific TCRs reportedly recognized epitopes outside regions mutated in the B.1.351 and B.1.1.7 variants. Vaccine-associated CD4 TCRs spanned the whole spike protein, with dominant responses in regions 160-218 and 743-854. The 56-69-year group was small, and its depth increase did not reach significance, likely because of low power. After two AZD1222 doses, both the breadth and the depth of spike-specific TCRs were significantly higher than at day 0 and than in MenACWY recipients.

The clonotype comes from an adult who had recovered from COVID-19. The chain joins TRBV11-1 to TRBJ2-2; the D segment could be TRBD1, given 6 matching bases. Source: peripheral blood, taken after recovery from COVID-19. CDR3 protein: CASSLAYRVGRSAGELFF. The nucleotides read TGTGCCAGCAGCTTAGCCTACAGGGTAGGAAGGTCCGCCGGGGAGCTGTTTTTT.